This paragraph reports one T cell receptor (beta chain). Sequencing used immunoSEQ multiplex PCR; TCRdb keeps in-frame clones, though not all of them. In the table there are 150,000 to 200,000 clones, around 90% of which are singletons. This sample is part of a study of T cell responses to AZD1222 COVID-19 vaccine. The CDR3 length is 16 residues. Trimming cost V 3 bases and J 1 base, with 14 bases left between them. The germline V gene encodes CDR1 SGHNT and CDR2 YYREEE (reference sequence). The sequence derives from an adult who received the AZD1222 COVID-19 vaccine. This chain joins TRBV5-4 and TRBJ1-3; no definite D call. Sequences were derived from peripheral blood, sampled 28 days after the second AZD1222 dose. The CDR3 spells CASSSPLERSGNTIYF. Written as DNA, the CDR3 is TGTGCCAGCAGCTCCCCGTTGGAGCGGTCTGGAAACACCATATATTTT.